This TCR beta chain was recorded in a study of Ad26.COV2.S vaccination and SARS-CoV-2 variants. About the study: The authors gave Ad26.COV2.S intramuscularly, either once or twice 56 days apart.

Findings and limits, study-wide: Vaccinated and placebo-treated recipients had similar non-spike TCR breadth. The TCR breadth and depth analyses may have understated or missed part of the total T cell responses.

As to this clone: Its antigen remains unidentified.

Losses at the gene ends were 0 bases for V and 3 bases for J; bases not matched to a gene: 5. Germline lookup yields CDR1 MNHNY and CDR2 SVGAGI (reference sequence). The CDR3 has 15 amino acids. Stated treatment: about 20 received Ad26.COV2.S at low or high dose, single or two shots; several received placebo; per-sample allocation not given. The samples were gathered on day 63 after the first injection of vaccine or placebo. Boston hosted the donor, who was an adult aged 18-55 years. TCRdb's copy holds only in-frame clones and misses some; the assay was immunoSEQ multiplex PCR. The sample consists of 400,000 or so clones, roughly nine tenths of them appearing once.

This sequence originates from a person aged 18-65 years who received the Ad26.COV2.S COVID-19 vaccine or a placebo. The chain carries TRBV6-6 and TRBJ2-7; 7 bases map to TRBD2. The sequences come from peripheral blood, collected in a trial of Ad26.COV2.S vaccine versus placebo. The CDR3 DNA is TGTGCCAGCAGTTACTCGGATTGGGGGGGCTACGAGCAGTACTTC. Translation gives CASSYSDWGGYEQYF.